This T cell receptor (beta chain) was recorded in a study of cytomegalovirus exposure and HLA in healthy donors. Background on the study: In a later analysis, it was reported that the approximately 110 validation repertoires had been produced on the same platform as the roughly 700 repertoires belonging to the first cohort.

Germline lookup yields CDR1 SGHRS and CDR2 YFSETQ. The V segment lost 2 bases and the J segment 2 bases; nucleotides outside the gene matches: 2. CDR3 length equals 14 residues. The table came from immunoSEQ multiplex PCR; TCRdb's copy has only in-frame clones and leaves some out. Of about 250,000 clones listed, more than 75% are singletons. The chain joins TRBV5-1 to TRBJ2-3; 7 bases agree with TRBD2. Sequencing was done on a sample of PBMCs. This clonotype was sampled from a man younger than 35 in good health and CMV-seropositive. CDR3 residues: CASSFAGDTDTQYF. The CDR3 DNA reads as TGCGCCAGCAGCTTTGCGGGAGACACAGATACGCAGTATTTT.